This record covers a single TCR beta chain. The antigen is not known. The data stem from a study of post-analysis software for immune sequencing data. Carried by the TCR beta cDNA libraries were unique molecular identifiers. TCRdb reprocessed the PCR reads via MiXCR and lists one record per CDR3 protein. In the table there are approximately 400,000 distinct CDR3 sequences, roughly 38% of which are singletons. Study results and limitations: Higher frequency in patients than in controls was seen for about five TRBV segments, with TRBV5-6, TRBV5-1 and TRBV20-1 among them.

Trimming removed 4 bases from V and 7 bases from J, with 17 bases in between. The CDR3 contains 15 residues. The V gene's germline CDR1 is LGHNA and CDR2 YNFKEQ. This chain connects TRBV4-2 to TRBJ1-3; no clear D gene. Source material: blood. This TCR came from a girl under 18 with multiple sclerosis. The CDR3: CASSPPGEIGNTIYF. Written as DNA, the CDR3 is TGTGCCAGCAGCCCCCCCGGGGAAATCGGGAACACCATATATTTT.